A selection of T cell receptor beta chains follows, all from one sample in a study of cytomegalovirus exposure and HLA in healthy donors. Profiling relied on immunoSEQ multiplex PCR, and the TCRdb table lists in-frame clones only, not all of them. Of 100,000 to 150,000 clones listed, about 74% are singletons. The specimen was PBMCs. The receptor set was obtained from a woman between 45 and 60 years old in good health and CMV-seropositive. The CDR3 runs from the conserved cysteine through the conserved F or W. Fields, in order: V gene, clone size, J gene, D gene, CDR3 protein, CDR3 DNA. The D gene is left open where the match is weak. Expanded clones are given a class, and other clones once, few, many or no size at all.

>TRBV11-2|NA|TRBJ2-2|NA
CASSIQPLTGELFF
TGTGCCAGCAGTATACAACCCTTGACCGGGGAGCTGTTTTTT
>TRBV6-1|NA|TRBJ2-2|NA
CASSVGQLTGELFF
TGTGCCAGCAGCGTTGGACAGCTCACCGGGGAGCTGTTTTTT
>TRBV18|NA|TRBJ2-1|TRBD2
CASRLAGGDEQFF
TGTGCCAGTCGACTAGCGGGGGGAGATGAGCAGTTCTTC
>TRBV29-1|NA|TRBJ1-4|TRBD1
CSETGGFSREKLFF
TGCAGCGAAACAGGGGGTTTTTCCAGGGAAAAACTGTTTTTT
>TRBV5-1|NA|TRBJ1-1|NA
CASSLSPGQLNTEAFF
TGCGCCAGCAGCTTATCCCCCGGACAGCTGAACACTGAAGCTTTCTTT
>TRBV14|NA|TRBJ2-2|NA
CASSKESFGRAGELFF
TGTGCCAGCAGTAAAGAAAGTTTCGGCAGGGCCGGGGAGCTGTTTTTT
>TRBV5-6|NA|TRBJ1-3|NA
CASSSTGIDGNTIYF
TGTGCCAGCAGCTCCACAGGGATCGATGGAAACACCATATATTTT
>TRBV6-5|NA|TRBJ1-4|TRBD1
CASSYSDRGREKLFF
TGTGCCAGCAGTTACTCGGACAGGGGGCGAGAAAAACTGTTTTTT
>TRBV27|NA|TRBJ2-1|TRBD2
CASSTSGGANEQFF
TGTGCCAGCAGCACTAGCGGGGGGGCAAATGAGCAGTTCTTC
>TRBV7-9|NA|TRBJ1-1|TRBD1
CASSRGGQGSNTEAFF
TGTGCCAGCAGCCGGGGCGGACAGGGGTCCAACACTGAAGCTTTCTTT
>TRBV5-4|NA|TRBJ2-7|NA
CASSLTLMRGISYEQYF
TGTGCCAGCAGCCTGACGCTGATGAGGGGGATTTCCTACGAGCAGTACTTC
>TRBV7-2|few|TRBJ1-5|NA
CASSLQGLNQPQHF
TGTGCCAGCAGCCTACAGGGTTTGAATCAGCCCCAGCATTTT
>TRBV5-4|NA|TRBJ2-5|NA
CASNSGQTQYF
TGTGCCAGCAACTCAGGGCAGACCCAGTACTTC
>TRBV27|NA|TRBJ2-7|TRBD1
CASSQDRGKYEQYF
TGTGCCAGCAGCCAGGACAGGGGGAAGTACGAGCAGTACTTC
>TRBV5-6|once|TRBJ1-2|NA
CASANRLRGGRGYTF
TGTGCCAGCGCCAATAGGCTGAGGGGGGGCCGTGGCTACACCTTC
>TRBV11-3|NA|TRBJ2-1|TRBD2
CASSLGTSGDLVFF
TGTGCCAGCAGCTTAGGGACTAGCGGGGACCTTGTCTTCTTC
>TRBV6-6|NA|TRBJ2-1|NA
CASKDPLTAEQFF
TGTGCCAGCAAAGATCCCCTGACAGCCGAGCAGTTCTTC
>TRBV7-9|once|TRBJ1-1|TRBD1
CASGSRTGPNTEAFF
TGTGCCAGCGGCTCCCGGACAGGGCCGAACACTGAAGCTTTCTTT